A single sample is the source of the 17 T cell receptor beta chains below, sequenced in a study of metastatic and nonmetastatic thyroid tumors. No patient received treatment before thyroid surgery. With MiXCR, TCRdb called clones anew from the PCR reads. The table includes approximately 21,000 clones, 28% detected once. The sequencing input was tumor tissue. Source of these receptors: a male donor with papillary thyroid cancer or a benign thyroid nodule (not recorded which). Some clones in this sample may be carry-over from other donors' samples.

V is TRBV4-1 and J is TRBJ2-2, with D unresolved. Germline V gene sequence: CDR1 MGHRA, CDR2 YSYEKL. Trimming pared 3 bases from V and 4 bases from J, leaving 3 bases between. The CDR3 loop spans 12 amino acids. The CDR3 region is CASSHGTGELFF. The CDR3 region has the DNA TGCGCCAGCAGCCATGGCACCGGGGAGCTGTTTTTT.

This clone has more than one count but fewer than ten. This chain connects TRBV27 to TRBJ2-6; D might be TRBD1 (5 bases). The CDR3 loop spans 16 amino acids. V was shortened by 6 bases and J by 0 bases, with 12 bases between the two germline ends. The germline gives CDR1 MNHEY, CDR2 SMNVEV (reference sequence). CDR3 nucleotide sequence: TGTGCCAGCAGCAGGGTCGGCCCCTCTGGGGCCAACGTCCTGACTTTC. Protein product: CASSRVGPSGANVLTF.

Regarding this clone: An end of the junction does not agree with germline; a read error may underlie this. The chain combines TRBV24-1 with TRBJ2-3; 11 nucleotides agree with TRBD2. The CDR3 is 17 residues long. Germline V CDR1 and CDR2: KGHDR, SFDVKD. The CDR3: CATSDSLAGAITDAQYF. The CDR3 nucleotides are TGTGCCACCAGTGACTCACTAGCGGGGGCCATTACAGATGCGCAGTATTTT.

This clone was seen a handful of times. The gene calls are TRBV6-1 and TRBJ2-7; D is undetermined. V was pared by 3 bases and J by 3 bases, with 6 bases between. Germline V lookup: CDR1 MNHNS, CDR2 SASEGT. The CDR3 covers 12 residues. The CDR3 is CASSDRYYEQYF. The CDR3 nucleotides read TGTGCCAGCAGTGACAGATACTACGAGCAGTACTTC.

At least ten counts were recorded for this clone. J is TRBJ2-5 and V is TRBV27, with 13 bases lining up with TRBD2. J lost 5 bases, V lost 2 bases, and 5 bases had no gene match. This CDR3 contains 16 residues. The germline gives CDR1 MNHEY, CDR2 SMNVEV (reference sequence). The CDR3 reads CASSLGGLAGRETQYF. CDR3 sequence (DNA): TGTGCCAGCAGTTTAGGGGGACTAGCGGGAAGGGAGACCCAGTACTTC.

V and J are TRBV5-8 and TRBJ2-1; TRBD2 is a possible D gene (6 bases). Deletions cut 4 bases from V and 4 bases from J, with 12 bases between. The CDR3 runs to 14 residues. Germline V gene data show CDR1 as SGHTS and CDR2 as YDEGEE. The CDR3 nucleotides read TGTGCCAGCAGCGATGCGGGGTGGTACAATGAGCAGTTCTTC. This codes for CASSDAGWYNEQFF.

The rearrangement joins TRBV11-1 to TRBJ1-2, with a possible D match to TRBD1 (6 bases). Per germline, CDR1 SGHAT and CDR2 FQDESV (reference sequence). The V and J ends lost 2 bases and 1 base respectively, with 14 bases between them. The CDR3 has 16 amino acids. CDR3 loop: CASSLSGGLINYGYTF. The CDR3 DNA reads as TGTGCCAGCAGCTTAAGCGGGGGGCTTATTAACTATGGCTACACCTTC.

Many counts were recorded for this clone. The chain joins TRBV20-1 to TRBJ1-5; no clear D. The V gene's germline CDR1 is DFQATT and CDR2 SNEGSKA (reference sequence). The CDR3 covers 15 residues. The ends were cut back, 0 bases at V and 3 bases at J, with 12 bases in the middle. CDR3 bases: TGCAGTGCTAGAGATAGAAAGTCCATCAATCAGCCCCAGCATTTT. Protein sequence: CSARDRKSINQPQHF.

V is TRBV24-1 and J is TRBJ2-2; TRBD1 agrees at 10 bases. Germline V gene data show CDR1 as KGHDR and CDR2 as SFDVKD. The CDR3 consists of 16 residues. The trim removed 4 bases at V and 7 bases at J, leaving 8 bases unmatched. The CDR3 reads CATSERPGQGSGELFF. The CDR3 DNA follows: TGTGCCACCAGTGAGCGCCCGGGACAGGGGAGCGGGGAGCTGTTTTTT.

A single count supports this clone. The V call is TRBV11-3, the J call TRBJ2-3; TRBD1 might be the D (6 bases). The V gene's germline CDR1 is SGHNT and CDR2 YENEEA. Trimming removed 5 bases at V and 2 bases at J, with 11 bases between. The length of the CDR3 is 14 residues. The CDR3 sequence: CASSTDSNTDTQYF. DNA for the CDR3: TGTGCCAGCAGCACGGACAGTAACACAGATACGCAGTATTTT.

This clone was observed a handful of times. The V gene is TRBV5-1, the J gene TRBJ1-1; D remains ambiguous. V was clipped by 4 bases and J by 5 bases, with 15 bases between them. CDR3 length: 14 amino acids. From germline, CDR1 is SGHRS and CDR2 YFSETQ. This CDR3 is CASSPWREGTEAFF. CDR3 DNA sequence: TGCGCCAGCAGCCCCTGGCGGGAGGGAACTGAAGCTTTCTTT. Based on the CDR3 plus reference TRBV5-1 and TRBJ1-1, the full variable domain is KAGVTQTPRYLIKTRGQQVTLSCSPISGHRSVSWYQQTPGQGLQFLFEYFSETQRNKGNFPGRFSGRQFSNSRSEMNVSTLELGDSALYLCASSPWREGTEAFFGQGTRLTVV.

The table lists this clone with a few counts. The chain combines TRBV6-1 with TRBJ1-2, with unresolved D. Deletions cut 6 bases from V and 4 bases from J, with 12 bases between. CDR1 is MNHNS, CDR2 SASEGT, per germline. CDR3 length: 13 residues. CDR3 sequence: CASSNGRSYGYTF. Written as DNA, the CDR3 is TGTGCCAGCAGCAACGGACGGTCCTATGGCTACACCTTC.

The rearrangement uses TRBV11-3 and TRBJ2-3; 10 bases agree with TRBD2. This CDR3 comprises 16 residues. Per germline, CDR1 SGHNT and CDR2 YENEEA. The ends lost 2 bases at V and 2 bases at J; junction bases unmatched: 4. The CDR3 reads CASSLSSGGPTDTQYF. CDR3 DNA: TGTGCCAGCAGCTTATCTAGCGGGGGTCCCACAGATACGCAGTATTTT. Looking up the rest from reference TRBV11-3 and TRBJ2-3 gives the full variable domain: EAGVVQSPRYKIIEKKQPVAFWCNPISGHNTLYWYLQNLGQGPELLIRYENEEAVDDSQLPKDRFSAERLKGVDSTLKIQPAELGDSAVYLCASSLSSGGPTDTQYFGPGTRLTVL.

The chain combines TRBV7-9 with TRBJ2-7, with D possibly matching TRBD2 (6 bases). Germline values: CDR1 SEHNR, CDR2 FQNEAQ (reference sequence). The CDR3 is 15 residues long. The V and J ends lost 5 bases and 2 bases respectively, with 16 bases between them. CDR3: CASSLLGDSAYEQYF. The CDR3 coding sequence is TGTGCCAGCAGCCTTCTGGGGGACTCAGCCTACGAGCAGTACTTC.

This rearrangement joins TRBV6-1 to TRBJ2-5, with 7 bases fitting TRBD2. CDR1 and CDR2 (germline): MNHNS, SASEGT. CDR3 size: 13 residues. V trimming: 8 bases; J trimming: 5 bases; junction bases outside the gene matches: 8. As DNA, the CDR3 is TGTGCCAGCCGGGAGGTTGCATACGAGACCCAGTACTTC. This gives the protein CASREVAYETQYF.

The gene calls are TRBV4-1 and TRBJ1-2, with TRBD1 as a possible D gene (6 bases). V lost 0 bases to trimming and J lost 3 bases, with 17 bases between them. The germline V gene encodes CDR1 MGHRA and CDR2 YSYEKL. The CDR3 has 17 residues. CDR3 DNA: TGCGCCAGCAGCCAAGATAAGGCAGGGGCGGTATACTATGGCTACACCTTC. It translates to CASSQDKAGAVYYGYTF.

This chain connects TRBV7-9 to TRBJ1-1, with no clear D. This CDR3 has 11 amino acids. V lost 3 bases and J 7 bases, leaving 6 bases between the germline ends. CDR1 and CDR2 (germline): SEHNR, FQNEAQ (reference sequence). The CDR3 sequence is CASSFPLEAFF. CDR3 nucleotides: TGTGCCAGCAGCTTCCCCCTTGAAGCTTTCTTT.